This T cell receptor beta chain was profiled in a study of OX40 agonist ivuxolimab in advanced cancers. Findings and caveats of the study: Expanded clones were, on average, more numerous among CD8+ T cells than CD4+.

Details on this clone: Its cognate antigen is unknown.

Profiling relied on immunoSEQ multiplex PCR, and the TCRdb table lists in-frame clones only, not all of them. The table has tens of thousands of clones, approximately 86% seen once. Germline CDR1 reads WSHSY; CDR2 reads SAAADI. The CDR3 has 13 amino acids. The V end was cut by 8 bases, the J end by 2 bases, with 10 bases between. The receptor was derived from an adult with an advanced solid tumor such as melanoma, head and neck, liver or kidney cancer. The sequenced sample was CD4+ or CD8+ T cells sorted from blood, obtained in a trial of the OX40 agonist ivuxolimab. The chain combines TRBV10-2 with TRBJ2-1; maybe TRBD1 (6 bases). CDR3 nucleotide sequence: TGCGCCAGCGGACAGAATACCTACAATGAGCAGTTCTTC. This encodes CASGQNTYNEQFF.